This T cell receptor beta chain was recorded in a study of STAT5B mutations in CD4+ large granular lymphocyte leukemia. Study conclusions and caveats: Top patient clones used TRBV06 genes more often: 8/27 versus 2/35 in controls.

On this clone itself: Its antigen is not identified.

Germline assignment: CDR1 SEHNR and CDR2 FQNEAQ (reference sequence). V was cut by 2 bases and J by 5 bases, with 5 bases left in between. The CDR3 runs to 12 residues. Clones were read by immunoSEQ multiplex PCR, and TCRdb kept only the in-frame ones, dropping some. The data hold 30,000 to 40,000 clones, with 75% to 85% observed a single time. The sequenced sample consisted of CD4+ T cells from blood buffy coats. The chain recombines TRBV7-9 with TRBJ2-3; D gene uncertain. This sequence was found in a human donor in good health. In nucleotides, the CDR3 is TGTGCCAGCAGCTTATCGAAAGATACGCAGTATTTT. Amino acid sequence: CASSLSKDTQYF.